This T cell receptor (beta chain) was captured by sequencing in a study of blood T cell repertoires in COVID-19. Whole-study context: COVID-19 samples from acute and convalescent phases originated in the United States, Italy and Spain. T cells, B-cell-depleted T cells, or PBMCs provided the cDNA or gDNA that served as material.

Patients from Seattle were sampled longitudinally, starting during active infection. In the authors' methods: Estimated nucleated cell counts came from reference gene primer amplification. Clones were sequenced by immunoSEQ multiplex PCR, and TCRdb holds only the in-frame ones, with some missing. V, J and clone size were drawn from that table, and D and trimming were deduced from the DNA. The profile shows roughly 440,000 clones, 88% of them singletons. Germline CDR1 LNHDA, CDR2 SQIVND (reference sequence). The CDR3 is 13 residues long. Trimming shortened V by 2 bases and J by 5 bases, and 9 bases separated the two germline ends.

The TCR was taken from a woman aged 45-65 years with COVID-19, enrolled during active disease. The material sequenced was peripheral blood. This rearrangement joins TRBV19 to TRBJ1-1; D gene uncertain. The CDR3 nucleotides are TGTGCCAGTAGTATAACGAGTACTACTGAAGCTTTCTTT. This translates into CASSITSTTEAFF. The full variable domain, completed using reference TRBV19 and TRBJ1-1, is DGGITQSPKYLFRKEGQNVTLSCEQNLNHDAMYWYRQDPGQGLRLIYYSQIVNDFQKGDIAEGYSVSREKKESFPLTVTSAQKNPTAFYLCASSITSTTEAFFGQGTRLTVV.